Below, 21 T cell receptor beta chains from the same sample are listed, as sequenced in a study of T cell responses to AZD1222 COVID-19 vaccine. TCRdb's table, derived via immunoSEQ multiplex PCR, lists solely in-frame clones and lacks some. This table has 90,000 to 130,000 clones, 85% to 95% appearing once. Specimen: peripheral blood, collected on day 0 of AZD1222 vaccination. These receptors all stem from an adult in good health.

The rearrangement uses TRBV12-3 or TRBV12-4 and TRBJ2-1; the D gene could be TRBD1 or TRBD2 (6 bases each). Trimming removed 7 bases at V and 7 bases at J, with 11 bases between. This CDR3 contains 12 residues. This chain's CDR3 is CASIGGGNEQFF. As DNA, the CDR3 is TGTGCCAGCATCGGAGGGGGGAATGAGCAGTTCTTC.

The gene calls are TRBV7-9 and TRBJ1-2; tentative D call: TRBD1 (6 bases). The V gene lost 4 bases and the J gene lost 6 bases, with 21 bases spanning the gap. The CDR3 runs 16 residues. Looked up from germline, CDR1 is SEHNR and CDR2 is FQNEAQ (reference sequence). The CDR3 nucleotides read TGTGCCAGCAGCTGGGGAGGGGGTTCATTTTTTAATGGCTACACCTTC. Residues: CASSWGGGSFFNGYTF. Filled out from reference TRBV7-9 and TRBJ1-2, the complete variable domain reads DTGVSQNPRHKITKRGQNVTFRCDPISEHNRLYWYRQTLGQGPEFLTYFQNEAQLEKSRLLSDRFSAERPKGSFSTLEIQRTEQGDSAMYLCASSWGGGSFFNGYTFGSGTRLTVV.

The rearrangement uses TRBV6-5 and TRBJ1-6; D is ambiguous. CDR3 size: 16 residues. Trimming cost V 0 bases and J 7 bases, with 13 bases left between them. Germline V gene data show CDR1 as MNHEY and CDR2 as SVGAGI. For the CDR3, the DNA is TGTGCCAGCAGTTACTCGGCAGCTCCAAGGAATTCACCCCTCCACTTT. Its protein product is CASSYSAAPRNSPLHF.

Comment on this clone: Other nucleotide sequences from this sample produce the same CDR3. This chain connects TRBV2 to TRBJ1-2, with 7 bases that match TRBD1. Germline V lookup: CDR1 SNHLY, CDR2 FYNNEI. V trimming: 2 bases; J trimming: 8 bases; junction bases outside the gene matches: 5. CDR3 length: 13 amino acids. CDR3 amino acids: CASSEQGVGGYTF. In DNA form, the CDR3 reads TGTGCCAGCAGTGAACAGGGGGTCGGCGGCTACACCTTC.

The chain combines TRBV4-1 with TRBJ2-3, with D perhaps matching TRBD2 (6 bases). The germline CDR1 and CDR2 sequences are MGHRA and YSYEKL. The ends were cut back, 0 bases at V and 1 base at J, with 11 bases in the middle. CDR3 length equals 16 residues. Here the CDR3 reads CASSQDGGLGTDTQYF. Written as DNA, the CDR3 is TGCGCCAGCAGCCAAGATGGGGGACTCGGCACAGATACGCAGTATTTT.

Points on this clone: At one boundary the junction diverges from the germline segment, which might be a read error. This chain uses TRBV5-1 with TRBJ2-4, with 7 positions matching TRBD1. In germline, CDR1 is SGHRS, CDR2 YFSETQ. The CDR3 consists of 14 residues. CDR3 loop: CASCLGRGPYIQYF. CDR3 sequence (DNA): TGCGCCAGCTGCTTGGGTAGGGGGCCATACATTCAGTACTTC.

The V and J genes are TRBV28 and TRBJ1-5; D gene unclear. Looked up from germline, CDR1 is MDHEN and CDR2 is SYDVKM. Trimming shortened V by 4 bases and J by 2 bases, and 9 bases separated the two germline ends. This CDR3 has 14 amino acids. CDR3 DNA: TGTGCCAGCAGTTCGGGAACCGGCAATCAGCCCCAGCATTTT. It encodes CASSSGTGNQPQHF.

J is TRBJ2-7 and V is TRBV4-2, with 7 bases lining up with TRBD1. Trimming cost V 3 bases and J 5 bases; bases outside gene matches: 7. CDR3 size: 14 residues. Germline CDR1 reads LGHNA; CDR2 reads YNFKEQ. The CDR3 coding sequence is TGTGCCAGCAGCCAGACAGGGTCTACCCACGAGCAGTACTTC. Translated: CASSQTGSTHEQYF.

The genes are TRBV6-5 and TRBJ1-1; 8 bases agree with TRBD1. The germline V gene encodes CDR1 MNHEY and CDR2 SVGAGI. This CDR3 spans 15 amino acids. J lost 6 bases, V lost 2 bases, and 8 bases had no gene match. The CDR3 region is CASSYTGGSTAEAFF. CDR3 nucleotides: TGTGCCAGCAGTTACACAGGGGGTTCCACTGCTGAAGCTTTCTTT.

Written as DNA, the CDR3 is TGTGCTAGTGGTTTGGTACTTGGAGGGAACACTGAAGCTTTCTTT. This sequence encodes CASGLVLGGNTEAFF. The chain couples TRBV12-5 to TRBJ1-1; no reliable D call. CDR3 length: 15 amino acids. Germline V gene sequence: CDR1 LGHNT, CDR2 FRNRAP. The V and J ends lost 0 bases and 1 base respectively, with 9 bases between them.

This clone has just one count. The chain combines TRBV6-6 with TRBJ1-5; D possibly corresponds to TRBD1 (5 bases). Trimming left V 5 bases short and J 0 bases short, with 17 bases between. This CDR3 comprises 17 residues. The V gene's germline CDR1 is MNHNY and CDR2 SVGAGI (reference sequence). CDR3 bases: TGTGCCAGCAGTCTGGCTTGGGACGGAGATAGCAATCAGCCCCAGCATTTT. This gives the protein CASSLAWDGDSNQPQHF.

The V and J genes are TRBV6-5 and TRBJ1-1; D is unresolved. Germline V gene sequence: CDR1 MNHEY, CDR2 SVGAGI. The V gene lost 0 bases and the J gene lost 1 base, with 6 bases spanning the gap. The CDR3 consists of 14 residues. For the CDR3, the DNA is TGTGCCAGCAGTTACTCGAAATGGAACACTGAAGCTTTCTTT. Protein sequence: CASSYSKWNTEAFF.

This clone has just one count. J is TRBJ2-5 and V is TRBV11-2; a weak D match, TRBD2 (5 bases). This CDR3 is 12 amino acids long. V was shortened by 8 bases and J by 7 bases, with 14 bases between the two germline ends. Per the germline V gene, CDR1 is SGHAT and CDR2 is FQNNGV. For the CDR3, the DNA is TGTGCCAGCGCCCGTGGTAGCGCGACCCAGTACTTC. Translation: CASARGSATQYF.

The CDR3: CASSSGQKKQYEQYF. The CDR3 coding sequence is TGTGCCAGCAGCTCGGGACAGAAAAAACAGTACGAGCAGTACTTC. V is TRBV5-4 and J is TRBJ2-7; 7 nucleotides match TRBD1. The CDR3 has 15 amino acids. Per the germline V gene, CDR1 is SGHNT and CDR2 is YYREEE (reference sequence). The ends lost 3 bases at V and 4 bases at J; junction bases unmatched: 10.

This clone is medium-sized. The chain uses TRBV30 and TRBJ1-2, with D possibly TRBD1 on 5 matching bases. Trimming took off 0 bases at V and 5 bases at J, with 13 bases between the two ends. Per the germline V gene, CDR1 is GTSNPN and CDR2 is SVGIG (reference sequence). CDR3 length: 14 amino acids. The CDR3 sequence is CAWSVRTHAYGYTF. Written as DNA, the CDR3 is TGTGCCTGGAGTGTCCGGACACACGCATATGGCTACACCTTC.

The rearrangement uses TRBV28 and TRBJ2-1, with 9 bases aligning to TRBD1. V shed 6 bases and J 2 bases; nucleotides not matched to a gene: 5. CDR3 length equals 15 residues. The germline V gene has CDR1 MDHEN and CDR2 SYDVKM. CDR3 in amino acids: CASRETGGTYNEQFF. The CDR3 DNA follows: TGTGCCAGCAGAGAGACAGGGGGGACCTACAATGAGCAGTTCTTC.

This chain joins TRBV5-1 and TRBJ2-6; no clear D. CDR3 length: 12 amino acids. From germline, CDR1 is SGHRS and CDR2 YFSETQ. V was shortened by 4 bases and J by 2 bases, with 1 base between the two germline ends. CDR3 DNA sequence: TGCGCCAGCAGCCCTGGGGCCAACGTCCTGACTTTC. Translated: CASSPGANVLTF.

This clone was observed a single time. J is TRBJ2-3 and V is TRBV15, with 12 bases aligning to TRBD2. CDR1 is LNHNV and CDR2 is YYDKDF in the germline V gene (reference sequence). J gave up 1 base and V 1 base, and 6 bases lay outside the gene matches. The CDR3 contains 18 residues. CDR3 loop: CATSRVRRTSGGTDTQYF. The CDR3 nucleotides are TGTGCCACCAGCAGAGTCCGAAGGACTAGCGGGGGCACAGATACGCAGTATTTT.

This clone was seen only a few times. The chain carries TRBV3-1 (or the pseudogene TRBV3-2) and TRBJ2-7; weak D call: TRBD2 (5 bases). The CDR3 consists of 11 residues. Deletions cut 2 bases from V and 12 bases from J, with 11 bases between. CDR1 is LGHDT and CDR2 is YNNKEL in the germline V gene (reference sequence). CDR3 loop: CASSQHGEWYF. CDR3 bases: TGTGCCAGCAGCCAACACGGGGAGTGGTACTTC.

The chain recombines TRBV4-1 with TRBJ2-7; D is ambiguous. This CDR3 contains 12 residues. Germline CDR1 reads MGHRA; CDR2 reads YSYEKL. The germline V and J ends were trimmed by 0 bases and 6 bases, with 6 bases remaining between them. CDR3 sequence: CASSQDTGEQYF. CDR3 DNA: TGCGCCAGCAGCCAAGATACGGGCGAGCAGTACTTC.

This chain's CDR3 is CASTSHGGASDTQYF. For the CDR3, the DNA is TGTGCCAGCACTTCCCACGGGGGGGCCTCAGATACGCAGTATTTT. This chain joins TRBV27 and TRBJ2-3, with 8 bases fitting TRBD2. The germline V gene has CDR1 MNHEY and CDR2 SMNVEV (reference sequence). This CDR3 has 15 residues. V shed 7 bases, J shed 4 bases, and the junction held 10 bases outside the gene matches.